This TCR beta chain was recovered during a study of OX40 agonist ivuxolimab in advanced cancers. Study summary: Three patients responded partially, comprising one with hepatocellular carcinoma and two with cutaneous melanoma. Study outcomes and limitations: The investigators did not determine what antigen specificity the expanded peripheral T cells had. Certain nonresponding patients likewise had low normalized T-cell clonal expansion.

Patients with a history of autoimmune disease or on systemic immunosuppression were excluded. Comments on this clone: Its antigen is as yet unknown.

Using immunoSEQ multiplex PCR, the repertoire was profiled, and TCRdb retains in-frame clones only, with some absent. The data contain about 59,000 clones, approximately 86% of them singletons. Sequencing used CD4+ or CD8+ T cells sorted from blood, obtained in a trial of the OX40 agonist ivuxolimab. The sequence was obtained from an adult with an advanced solid tumor such as melanoma, head and neck, liver or kidney cancer.

CDR3 amino acids: CASSLFNARGETQYF. The CDR3 coding sequence is TGTGCCAGCAGCTTATTTAATGCGAGGGGGGAGACCCAGTACTTC. This sequence joins TRBV7-2 and TRBJ2-5; the D gene is possibly TRBD1 (6 bases). V gave up 2 bases and J gave up 5 bases, with 15 bases separating them. Per the germline V gene, CDR1 is SGHTA and CDR2 is FQGNSA. The CDR3 totals 15 residues.